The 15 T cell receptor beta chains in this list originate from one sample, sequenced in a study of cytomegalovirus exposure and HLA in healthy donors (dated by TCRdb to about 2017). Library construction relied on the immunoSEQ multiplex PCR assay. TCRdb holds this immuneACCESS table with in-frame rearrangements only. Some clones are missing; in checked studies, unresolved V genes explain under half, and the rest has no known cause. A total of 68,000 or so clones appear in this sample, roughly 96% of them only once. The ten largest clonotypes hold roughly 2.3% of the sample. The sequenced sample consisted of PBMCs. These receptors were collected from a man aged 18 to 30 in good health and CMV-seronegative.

The CDR3 bases are TGTGCCAGCAGTTACGGTCAGAATAATTCACCCCTCCACTTT. It translates to CASSYGQNNSPLHF. The chain joins TRBV6-5 to TRBJ1-6, with no clear D. Trimming pared 2 bases from V and 5 bases from J, leaving 7 bases between. Germline CDR1 is MNHEY and CDR2 is SVGAGI. The CDR3 extends over 14 amino acids.

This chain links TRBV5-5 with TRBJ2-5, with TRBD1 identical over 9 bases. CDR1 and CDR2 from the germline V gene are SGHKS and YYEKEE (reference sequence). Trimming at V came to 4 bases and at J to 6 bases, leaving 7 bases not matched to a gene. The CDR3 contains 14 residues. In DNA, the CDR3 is TGTGCCAGCAGCATGGGACAGGGTAGGAAGACCCAGTACTTC. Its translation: CASSMGQGRKTQYF. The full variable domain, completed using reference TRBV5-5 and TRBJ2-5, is DAGVTQSPTHLIKTRGQQVTLRCSPISGHKSVSWYQQVLGQGPQFIFQYYEKEERGRGNFPDRFSARQFPNYSSELNVNALLLGDSALYLCASSMGQGRKTQYFGPGTRLLVL.

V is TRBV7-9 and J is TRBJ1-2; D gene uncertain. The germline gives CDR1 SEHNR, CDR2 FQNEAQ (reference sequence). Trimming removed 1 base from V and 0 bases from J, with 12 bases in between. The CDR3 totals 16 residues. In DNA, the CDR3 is TGTGCCAGCAGCTTAGGGGCCACCGTAGCTAACTATGGCTACACCTTC. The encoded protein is CASSLGATVANYGYTF.

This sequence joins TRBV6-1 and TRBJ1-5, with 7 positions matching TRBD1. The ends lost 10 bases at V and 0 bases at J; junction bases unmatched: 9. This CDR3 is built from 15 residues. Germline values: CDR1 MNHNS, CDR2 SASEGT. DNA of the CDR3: TGTGCCACCCAAACGACAGGGAATAGCAATCAGCCCCAGCATTTT. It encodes CATQTTGNSNQPQHF.

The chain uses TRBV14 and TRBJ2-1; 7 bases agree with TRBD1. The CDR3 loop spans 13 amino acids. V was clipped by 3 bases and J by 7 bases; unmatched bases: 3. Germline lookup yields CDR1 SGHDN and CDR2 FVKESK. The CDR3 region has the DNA TGTGCCAGCAGCCACCAGACAGGGAATGAGCAGTTCTTC. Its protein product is CASSHQTGNEQFF. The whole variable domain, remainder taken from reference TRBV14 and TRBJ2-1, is EAGVTQFPSHSVIEKGQTVTLRCDPISGHDNLYWYRRVMGKEIKFLLHFVKESKQDESGMPNNRFLAERTGGTYSTLKVQPAELEDSGVYFCASSHQTGNEQFFGPGTRLTVL.

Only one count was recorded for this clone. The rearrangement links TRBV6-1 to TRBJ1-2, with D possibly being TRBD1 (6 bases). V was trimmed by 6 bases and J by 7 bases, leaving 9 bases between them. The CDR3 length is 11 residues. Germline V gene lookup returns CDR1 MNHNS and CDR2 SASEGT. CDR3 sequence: CASRSGVGYTF. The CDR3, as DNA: TGTGCCAGCAGATCAGGGGTTGGCTACACCTTC.

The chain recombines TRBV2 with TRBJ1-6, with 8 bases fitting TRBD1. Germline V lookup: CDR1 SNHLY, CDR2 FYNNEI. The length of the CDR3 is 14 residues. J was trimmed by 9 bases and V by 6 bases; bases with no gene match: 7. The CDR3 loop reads CASRTGTGFSPLHF. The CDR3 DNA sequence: TGTGCCAGCAGAACCGGGACAGGATTTTCACCCCTCCACTTT.

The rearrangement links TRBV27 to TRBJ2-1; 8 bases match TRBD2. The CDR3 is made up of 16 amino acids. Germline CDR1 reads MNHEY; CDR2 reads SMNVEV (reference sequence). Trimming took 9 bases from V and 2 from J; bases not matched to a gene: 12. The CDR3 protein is CASHRSAGGPYNEQFF. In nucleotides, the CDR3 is TGTGCCAGTCATAGGTCGGCGGGAGGACCCTACAATGAGCAGTTCTTC.

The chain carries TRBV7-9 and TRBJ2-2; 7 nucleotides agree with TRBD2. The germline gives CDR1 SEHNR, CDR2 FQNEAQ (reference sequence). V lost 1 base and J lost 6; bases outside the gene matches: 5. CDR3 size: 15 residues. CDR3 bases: TGTGCCAGCAGCTTAGTTAGCGGGTTGTCCGGGGAGCTGTTTTTT. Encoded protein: CASSLVSGLSGELFF.

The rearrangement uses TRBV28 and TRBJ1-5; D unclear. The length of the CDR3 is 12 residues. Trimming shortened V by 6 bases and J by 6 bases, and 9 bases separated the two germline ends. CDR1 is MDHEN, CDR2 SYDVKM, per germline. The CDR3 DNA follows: TGTGCCAGCAGCCCCCCTATTCAGCCCCAGCATTTT. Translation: CASSPPIQPQHF.

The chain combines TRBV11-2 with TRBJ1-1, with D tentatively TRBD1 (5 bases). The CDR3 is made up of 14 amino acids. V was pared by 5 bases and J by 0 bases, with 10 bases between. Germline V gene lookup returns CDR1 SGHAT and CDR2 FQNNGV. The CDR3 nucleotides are TGTGCCAGCAGCGGCGACAGATTGAACACTGAAGCTTTCTTT. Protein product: CASSGDRLNTEAFF.

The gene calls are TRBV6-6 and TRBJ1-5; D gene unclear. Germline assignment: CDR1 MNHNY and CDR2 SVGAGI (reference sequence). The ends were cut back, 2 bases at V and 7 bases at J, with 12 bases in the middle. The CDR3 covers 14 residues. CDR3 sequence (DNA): TGTGCCAGCAGTTACATCGGGGAGAGGCAGCCCCAGCATTTT. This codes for CASSYIGERQPQHF.

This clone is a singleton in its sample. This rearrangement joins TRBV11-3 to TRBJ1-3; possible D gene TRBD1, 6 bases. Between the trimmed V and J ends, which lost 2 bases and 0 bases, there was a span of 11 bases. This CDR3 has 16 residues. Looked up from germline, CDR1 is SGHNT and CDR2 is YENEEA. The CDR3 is CASSLMSGDSGNTIYF. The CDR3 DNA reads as TGTGCCAGCAGCTTAATGTCAGGGGACTCTGGAAACACCATATATTTT.

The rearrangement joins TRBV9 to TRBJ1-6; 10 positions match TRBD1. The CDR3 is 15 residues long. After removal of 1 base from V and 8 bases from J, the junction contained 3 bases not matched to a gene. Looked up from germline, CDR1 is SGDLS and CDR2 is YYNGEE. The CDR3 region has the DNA TGTGCCAGCAGCGTACTTGGGACAGGGGATTCACCCCTCCACTTT. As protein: CASSVLGTGDSPLHF.

The CDR3 loop is CASSKPGLAGVGAGELFF. In DNA, the CDR3 is TGCGCCAGCAGCAAACCGGGACTAGCGGGAGTGGGTGCCGGGGAGCTGTTTTTT. V usage is TRBV5-1 and J usage is TRBJ2-2, with TRBD2 matching 14 bases. The CDR3 contains 18 residues. Trimming cost V 4 bases and J 6 bases; bases outside gene matches: 11. Germline-derived CDR1 and CDR2 are SGHRS and YFSETQ.